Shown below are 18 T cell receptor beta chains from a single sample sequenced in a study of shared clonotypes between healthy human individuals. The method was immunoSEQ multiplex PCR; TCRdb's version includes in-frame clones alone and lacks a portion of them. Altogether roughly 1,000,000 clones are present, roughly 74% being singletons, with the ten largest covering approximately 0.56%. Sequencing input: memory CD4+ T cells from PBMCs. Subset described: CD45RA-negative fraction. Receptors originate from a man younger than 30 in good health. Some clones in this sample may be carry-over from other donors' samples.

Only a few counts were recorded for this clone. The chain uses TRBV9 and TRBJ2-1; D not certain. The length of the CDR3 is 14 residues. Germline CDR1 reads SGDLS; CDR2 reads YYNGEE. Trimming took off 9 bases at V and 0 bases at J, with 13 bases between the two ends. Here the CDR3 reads CATRAFCSYNEQFF. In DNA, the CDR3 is TGTGCCACCCGAGCCTTTTGCTCCTACAATGAGCAGTTCTTC.

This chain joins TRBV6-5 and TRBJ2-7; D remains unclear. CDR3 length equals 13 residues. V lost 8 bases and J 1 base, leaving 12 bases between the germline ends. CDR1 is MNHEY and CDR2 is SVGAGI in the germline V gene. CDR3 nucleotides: TGTGCCAGCTCTCGGGTAGCTTCCTACGAGCAGTACTTC. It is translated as CASSRVASYEQYF.

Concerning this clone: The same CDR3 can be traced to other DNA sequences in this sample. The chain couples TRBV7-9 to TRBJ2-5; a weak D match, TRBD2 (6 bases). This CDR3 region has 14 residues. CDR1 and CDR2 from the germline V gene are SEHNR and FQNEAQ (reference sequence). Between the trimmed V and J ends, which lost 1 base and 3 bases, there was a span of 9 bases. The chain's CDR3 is CASSLGLAKETQYF. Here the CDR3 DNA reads TGTGCCAGCAGCTTAGGGCTAGCGAAAGAGACCCAGTACTTC.

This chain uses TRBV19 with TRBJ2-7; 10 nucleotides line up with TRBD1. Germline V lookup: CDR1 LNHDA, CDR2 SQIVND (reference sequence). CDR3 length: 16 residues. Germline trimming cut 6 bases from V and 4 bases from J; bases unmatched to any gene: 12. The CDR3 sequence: CASSHRQGAQPYEQYF. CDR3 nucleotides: TGTGCCAGTAGCCATAGACAGGGGGCGCAGCCTTACGAGCAGTACTTC.

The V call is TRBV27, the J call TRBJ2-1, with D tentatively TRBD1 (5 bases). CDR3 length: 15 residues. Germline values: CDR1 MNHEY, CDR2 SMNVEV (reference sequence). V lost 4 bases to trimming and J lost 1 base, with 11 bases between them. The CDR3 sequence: CASSYTGNSYNEQFF. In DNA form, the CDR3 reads TGTGCCAGCAGTTATACAGGAAATTCCTACAATGAGCAGTTCTTC.

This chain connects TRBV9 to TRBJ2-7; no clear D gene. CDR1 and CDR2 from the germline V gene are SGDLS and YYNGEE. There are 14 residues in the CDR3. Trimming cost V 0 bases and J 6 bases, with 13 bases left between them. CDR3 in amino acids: CASSVGGSPFEQYF. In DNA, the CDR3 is TGTGCCAGCAGCGTAGGCGGTAGCCCCTTCGAGCAGTACTTC. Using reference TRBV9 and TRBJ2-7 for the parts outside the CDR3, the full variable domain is DSGVTQTPKHLITATGQRVTLRCSPRSGDLSVYWYQQSLDQGLQFLIQYYNGEERAKGNILERFSAQQFPDLHSELNLSSLELGDSALYFCASSVGGSPFEQYFGPGTRLTVT.

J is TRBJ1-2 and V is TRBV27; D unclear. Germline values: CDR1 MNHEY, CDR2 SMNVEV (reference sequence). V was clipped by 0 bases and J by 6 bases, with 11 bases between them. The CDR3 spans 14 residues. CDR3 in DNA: TGTGCCAGCAGTTTATCTTGGTCTTCTAATGGCTACACCTTC. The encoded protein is CASSLSWSSNGYTF.

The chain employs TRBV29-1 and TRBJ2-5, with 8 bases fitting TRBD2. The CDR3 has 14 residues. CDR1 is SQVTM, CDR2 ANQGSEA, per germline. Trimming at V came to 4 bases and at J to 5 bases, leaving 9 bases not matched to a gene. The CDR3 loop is CSVVNTGGEETQYF. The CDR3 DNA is TGCAGCGTTGTGAATACGGGAGGGGAGGAGACCCAGTACTTC.

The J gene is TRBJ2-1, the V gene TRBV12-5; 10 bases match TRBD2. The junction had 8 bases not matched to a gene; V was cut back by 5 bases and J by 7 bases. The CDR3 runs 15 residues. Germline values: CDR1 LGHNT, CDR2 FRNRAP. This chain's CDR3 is CASGGAAGGPNEQFF. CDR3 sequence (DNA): TGTGCTAGTGGTGGGGCAGCGGGAGGGCCGAATGAGCAGTTCTTC.

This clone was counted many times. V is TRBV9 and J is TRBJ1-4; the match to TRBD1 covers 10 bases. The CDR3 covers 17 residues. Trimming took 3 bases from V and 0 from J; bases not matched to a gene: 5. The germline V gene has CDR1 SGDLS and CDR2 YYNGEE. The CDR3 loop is CASSAGQGGTTNEKLFF. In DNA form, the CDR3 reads TGTGCCAGCAGCGCAGGACAGGGGGGTACAACTAATGAAAAACTGTTTTTT.

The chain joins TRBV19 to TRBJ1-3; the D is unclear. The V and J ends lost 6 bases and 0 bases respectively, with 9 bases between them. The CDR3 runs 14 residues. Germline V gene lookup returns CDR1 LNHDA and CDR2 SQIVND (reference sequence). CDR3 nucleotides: TGTGCCAGTAGGAGGCTGCACTCTGGAAACACCATATATTTT. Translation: CASRRLHSGNTIYF.

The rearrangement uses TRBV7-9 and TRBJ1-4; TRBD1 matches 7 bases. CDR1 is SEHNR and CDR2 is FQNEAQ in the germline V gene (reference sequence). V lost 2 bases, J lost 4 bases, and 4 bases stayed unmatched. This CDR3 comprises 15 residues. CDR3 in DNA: TGTGCCAGCAGCTTAACGACAGGGAGTAATGAAAAACTGTTTTTT. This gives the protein CASSLTTGSNEKLFF.

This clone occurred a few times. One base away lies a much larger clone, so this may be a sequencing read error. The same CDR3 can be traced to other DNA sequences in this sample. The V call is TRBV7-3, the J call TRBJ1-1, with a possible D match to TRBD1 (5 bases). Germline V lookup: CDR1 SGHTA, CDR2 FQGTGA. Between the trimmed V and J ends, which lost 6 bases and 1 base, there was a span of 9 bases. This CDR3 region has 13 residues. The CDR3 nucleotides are TGTGCCAGCAGTTTACAGGAGAACACTGAAGCTTTCTTT. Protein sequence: CASSLQENTEAFF.

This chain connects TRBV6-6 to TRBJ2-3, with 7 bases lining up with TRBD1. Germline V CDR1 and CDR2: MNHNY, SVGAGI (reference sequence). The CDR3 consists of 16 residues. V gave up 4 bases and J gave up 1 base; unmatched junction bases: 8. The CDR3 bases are TGTGCCAGCAGTTTCCCACCGGGACAGCGCACAGATACGCAGTATTTT. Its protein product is CASSFPPGQRTDTQYF.

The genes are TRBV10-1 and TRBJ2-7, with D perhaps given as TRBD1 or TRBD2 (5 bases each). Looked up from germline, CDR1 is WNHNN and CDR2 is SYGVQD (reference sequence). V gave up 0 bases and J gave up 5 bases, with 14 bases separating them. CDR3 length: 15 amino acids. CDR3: CASSESGPLSNEQYF. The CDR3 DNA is TGCGCCAGCAGTGAGTCGGGACCTCTATCCAACGAGCAGTACTTC.

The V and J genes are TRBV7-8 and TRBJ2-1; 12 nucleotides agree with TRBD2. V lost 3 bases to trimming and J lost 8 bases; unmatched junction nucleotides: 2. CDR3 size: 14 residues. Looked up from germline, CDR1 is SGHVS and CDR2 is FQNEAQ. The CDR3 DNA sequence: TGTGCCAGCAGCTTCCTAGCGGGGGGGCATGAGCAGTTCTTC. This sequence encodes CASSFLAGGHEQFF. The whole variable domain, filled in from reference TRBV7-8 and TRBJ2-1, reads GAGVSQSPRYKVAKRGQDVALRCDPISGHVSLFWYQQALGQGPEFLTYFQNEAQLDKSGLPSDRFFAERPEGSVSTLKIQRTQQEDSAVYLCASSFLAGGHEQFFGPGTRLTVL.

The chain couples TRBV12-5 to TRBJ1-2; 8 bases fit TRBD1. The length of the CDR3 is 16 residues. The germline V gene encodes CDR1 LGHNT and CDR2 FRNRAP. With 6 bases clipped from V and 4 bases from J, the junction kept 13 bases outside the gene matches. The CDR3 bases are TGTGCTAGTGGAGTGACAGGGGAGTCCCATGTCTATGGCTACACCTTC. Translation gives CASGVTGESHVYGYTF. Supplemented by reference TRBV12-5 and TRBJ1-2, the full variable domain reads DARVTQTPRHKVTEMGQEVTMRCQPILGHNTVFWYRQTMMQGLELLAYFRNRAPLDDSGMPKDRFSAEMPDATLATLKIQPSEPRDSAVYFCASGVTGESHVYGYTFGSGTRLTVV.

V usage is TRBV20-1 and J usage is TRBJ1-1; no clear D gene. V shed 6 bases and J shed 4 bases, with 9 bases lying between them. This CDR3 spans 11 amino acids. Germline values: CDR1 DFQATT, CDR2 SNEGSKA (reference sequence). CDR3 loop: CSATDRTEAFF. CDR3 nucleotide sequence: TGCAGTGCCACTGACCGCACTGAAGCTTTCTTT.